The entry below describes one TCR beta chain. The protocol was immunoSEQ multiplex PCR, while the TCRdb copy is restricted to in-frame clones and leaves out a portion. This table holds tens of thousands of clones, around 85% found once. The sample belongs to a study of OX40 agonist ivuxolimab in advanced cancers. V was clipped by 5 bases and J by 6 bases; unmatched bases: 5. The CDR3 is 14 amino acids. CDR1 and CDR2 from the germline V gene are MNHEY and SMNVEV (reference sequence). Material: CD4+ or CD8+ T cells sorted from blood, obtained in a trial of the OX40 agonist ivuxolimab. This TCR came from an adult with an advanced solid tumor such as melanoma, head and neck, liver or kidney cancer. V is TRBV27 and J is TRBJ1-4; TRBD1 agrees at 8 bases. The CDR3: CASSTGTGYEKLFF. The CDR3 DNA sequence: TGTGCCAGCAGTACCGGGACAGGATATGAAAAACTGTTTTTT. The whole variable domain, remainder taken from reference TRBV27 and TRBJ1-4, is EAQVTQNPRYLITVTGKKLTVTCSQNMNHEYMSWYRQDPGLGLRQIYYSMNVEVTDKGDVPEGYKVSRKEKRNFPLILESPSPNQTSLYFCASSTGTGYEKLFFGSGTQLSVL.